This is a list of T cell receptor beta chains from one sample in a study of relationships among human T cell subsets. TCRdb used MiXCR to reprocess the multiplex PCR reads, holding one entry per CDR3 protein. The table shows 10,000 to 15,000 distinct CDR3 sequences, with around 67% occurring only once. Specimen: CD4+ Th1 cells sorted from blood. These receptors were taken from a middle-aged man in good health. The CDR3 runs from the conserved cysteine through the conserved F or W. Each record gives: J gene, V gene, CDR3 protein.

j_call: TRBJ2-5; v_call: TRBV11-2; cdr3_aa: CASSGHRGEETQYF
j_call: TRBJ2-1; v_call: TRBV20-1; cdr3_aa: CSAAPRGSTYNEQFF
j_call: TRBJ2-1; v_call: TRBV30; cdr3_aa: CAWSVDSGKQFF
j_call: TRBJ2-7; v_call: TRBV5-5; cdr3_aa: CANSLAGTEPYEQYF
j_call: TRBJ1-3; v_call: TRBV11-1; cdr3_aa: CASSLDPSGNTICF
j_call: TRBJ1-5; v_call: TRBV12-3/TRBV12-4; cdr3_aa: CASTIRVNQPQHF
j_call: TRBJ2-3; v_call: TRBV11-2; cdr3_aa: CASSTTSGGDTQYF
j_call: TRBJ1-6; v_call: TRBV4-2; cdr3_aa: CASSQPDRGHSPLHF
j_call: TRBJ1-1; v_call: TRBV11-2; cdr3_aa: CASSLSGTVNTEAFF
j_call: TRBJ2-2; v_call: TRBV11-2; cdr3_aa: CASSRQAVGAGELFF
j_call: TRBJ2-1; v_call: TRBV18; cdr3_aa: CASSLGLAGVNEQFF
j_call: TRBJ1-2; v_call: TRBV28; cdr3_aa: CASSLLGIYKGYTF
j_call: TRBJ2-7; v_call: TRBV29-1; cdr3_aa: CSAAANPYEQYF
j_call: TRBJ1-1; v_call: TRBV30; cdr3_aa: CAWSDRGRTEAFF
j_call: TRBJ1-3; v_call: TRBV28; cdr3_aa: CASILQGAGNTIYF
j_call: TRBJ1-2; v_call: TRBV19; cdr3_aa: CASSLSTGTDDYTF
j_call: TRBJ2-3; v_call: TRBV14; cdr3_aa: CASSQAWPDTQYF
j_call: TRBJ2-1; v_call: TRBV10-3; cdr3_aa: CATAPQGANEQFF
j_call: TRBJ2-7; v_call: TRBV2; cdr3_aa: CASKSGRSSYEQYF
j_call: TRBJ2-3; v_call: TRBV2; cdr3_aa: CASSGDWADTQYF
j_call: TRBJ2-1; v_call: TRBV28; cdr3_aa: CASSSGTSGRGEQFF
j_call: TRBJ2-6; v_call: TRBV12-3/TRBV12-4; cdr3_aa: CASSPGQGISGANVLTF
j_call: TRBJ2-1; v_call: TRBV27; cdr3_aa: CASSPPLAGVGNEQFF
j_call: TRBJ1-3; v_call: TRBV7-9; cdr3_aa: CASIPGRTGNTIYF
j_call: TRBJ2-7; v_call: TRBV6-5; cdr3_aa: CASSYVRGQGIAEQYF
j_call: TRBJ2-2; v_call: TRBV11-2; cdr3_aa: CASRGLAGDRATGELFF
j_call: TRBJ1-1; v_call: TRBV5-1; cdr3_aa: CASSPKTTVGTEAFF
j_call: TRBJ2-6; v_call: TRBV29-1; cdr3_aa: CSVPGGSGANVLTF
j_call: TRBJ2-2; v_call: TRBV20-1; cdr3_aa: CSAPGLGNTGELFF
j_call: TRBJ2-5; v_call: TRBV18; cdr3_aa: CASSPGTSGQETQYF
j_call: TRBJ2-1; v_call: TRBV29-1; cdr3_aa: CSAPPSPPYNEQFF
j_call: TRBJ2-7; v_call: TRBV27; cdr3_aa: CASSAPGLAIYEQYF
j_call: TRBJ1-1; v_call: TRBV28; cdr3_aa: CASSLIGLGAFF
j_call: TRBJ2-5; v_call: TRBV11-2; cdr3_aa: CASSLELERGFQETQYF
j_call: TRBJ2-1; v_call: TRBV20-1; cdr3_aa: CSVRGQFF
j_call: TRBJ2-2; v_call: TRBV29-1; cdr3_aa: CSVVVREGPGELFF
j_call: TRBJ2-5; v_call: TRBV27; cdr3_aa: CASSFGDRETQYF